The T cell receptor (beta chain) described here comes from a study of control samples from healthy donors and cancer patients. The CDR3 extends over 14 amino acids. V dropped 5 bases and J dropped 4; count of bases not matched to a gene: 9. In germline, CDR1 is SGDLS, CDR2 YYNGEE. Generated by immunoSEQ multiplex PCR, the TCRdb table keeps only in-frame clones and is missing some. The sample holds 100,000 to 150,000 clones, roughly 92% seen once. The rearrangement uses TRBV9 and TRBJ2-7, with 7 bases identical to TRBD2. The TCR sequence derives from a man younger than 35 in good health. Sequenced sample: blood. The DNA for the CDR3 is TGTGCCAGCAGTCGGGCGGGGGACCTATACGAGCAGTACTTC. It specifies CASSRAGDLYEQYF. Variable domain in full (rest from reference TRBV9 and TRBJ2-7): DSGVTQTPKHLITATGQRVTLRCSPRSGDLSVYWYQQSLDQGLQFLIQYYNGEERAKGNILERFSAQQFPDLHSELNLSSLELGDSALYFCASSRAGDLYEQYFGPGTRLTVT.